This T cell receptor beta chain was captured by sequencing in a study of molecular identifiers for immune sequencing clone quantification. V was cut by 6 bases and J by 5 bases, with 13 bases left in between. The CDR3 length is 13 residues. This clonotype was found a few times. In the sort, naive CD8 T cells were defined as CD8+CD4-CCR7+CD45RA+. MiXCR, run by TCRdb on the PCR reads, gives a single entry per CDR3 protein. This table holds 600,000 to 650,000 distinct CDR3 sequences, 20% found once. This TCR derives from a human donor in good health. Some libraries in this study had Jurkat cell RNA spiked in. The specimen was naive CD8+ T cells from blood, with Jurkat cell RNA spiked in. Subset given: FACS-sorted CD8+CD4-CCR7+CD45RA+ naive T cells. The chain has TRBV12-3 or TRBV12-4 and TRBJ2-5; D uncertain. This CDR3 reads CASSPATPETQYF. The CDR3 region has the DNA TGTGCCAGCAGCCCCGCGACACCGGAGACCCAGTACTTC.